The 21 T cell receptor beta chains below all came from one sample that was sequenced in a study of shared clonotypes between healthy human individuals. TCRdb's copy holds only in-frame clones and misses some; the assay was immunoSEQ multiplex PCR. This sample yields 2,100,000 or so clones, of which approximately 96% are seen a single time; less than 0.15% belongs to the top ten. The material sequenced was naive CD4+ T cells sorted from blood. As to subset: CD45RA+ positively selected. These receptors originate from a man between 18 and 29 years old in good health.

This chain joins TRBV5-1 and TRBJ2-7; 9 bases map to TRBD2. Germline V CDR1 and CDR2: SGHRS, YFSETQ. This CDR3 region has 18 residues. The junction had 17 bases not matched to a gene; V was cut back by 4 bases and J by 3 bases. CDR3 nucleotides: TGCGCCAGCAGCCGGATAACGACCGGGACTAGCCTCCACTACGAGCAGTACTTC. Translation gives CASSRITTGTSLHYEQYF.

This clone showed up just once. At one end the junction does not follow the germline gene, possibly because of a read error. The chain uses TRBV20-1 and TRBJ1-1; the D gene is possibly TRBD1 (5 bases). Germline assignment: CDR1 DFQATT and CDR2 SNEGSKA (reference sequence). The CDR3 is 11 residues long. The CDR3 loop reads CSAARDVTLGF. The CDR3 DNA is TGCAGTGCCGCCAGGGACGTTACTCTCGGGTTT.

The chain couples TRBV14 to TRBJ2-5; 8 positions match TRBD2. The germline gives CDR1 SGHDN, CDR2 FVKESK. Trimming removed 5 bases from V and 4 bases from J; junction bases left unmatched: 3. CDR3 size: 13 residues. The CDR3 reads CASSYGGAETQYF. In DNA form, the CDR3 reads TGTGCCAGCAGCTACGGGGGGGCAGAGACCCAGTACTTC.

The rearrangement uses TRBV5-6 and TRBJ2-1; 9 bases are shared with TRBD1. The CDR3 loop spans 15 amino acids. Germline lookup yields CDR1 SGHDT and CDR2 YYEEEE. The V and J ends lost 6 bases and 3 bases, in that order; junction bases with no gene match: 7. Here the CDR3 DNA reads TGTGCCAGCACTATCGGACAGGGGCTCTACAATGAGCAGTTCTTC. Protein sequence: CASTIGQGLYNEQFF.

This chain links TRBV19 with TRBJ1-2; possibly TRBD1 for D (5 bases). With 5 bases removed from V and 4 bases from J, the gap between germline ends came to 8 bases. From germline, CDR1 is LNHDA and CDR2 SQIVND (reference sequence). The CDR3 runs 12 residues. For the CDR3, the DNA is TGTGCCAGTAGTGGAGGGGTCTATGGCTACACCTTC. Amino acids: CASSGGVYGYTF. The entire variable domain, with the rest obtained from reference TRBV19 and TRBJ1-2, is as follows: DGGITQSPKYLFRKEGQNVTLSCEQNLNHDAMYWYRQDPGQGLRLIYYSQIVNDFQKGDIAEGYSVSREKKESFPLTVTSAQKNPTAFYLCASSGGVYGYTFGSGTRLTVV.

This sequence joins TRBV28 and TRBJ1-1, with 8 nucleotides matching TRBD1. The V gene end was trimmed by 2 bases and the J gene end by 4 bases; junction bases not matched to a gene: 3. This CDR3 has 14 amino acids. Germline-derived CDR1 and CDR2 are MDHEN and SYDVKM. The CDR3 nucleotides are TGTGCCAGCAGTTTAACAGGGGGATTCACTGAAGCTTTCTTT. This encodes CASSLTGGFTEAFF.

The V and J genes are TRBV7-9 and TRBJ2-7; 7 nucleotides line up with TRBD1. Germline CDR1 reads SEHNR; CDR2 reads FQNEAQ (reference sequence). Trimming removed 1 base from V and 3 bases from J; junction bases left unmatched: 3. There are 14 residues in the CDR3. CDR3 coding DNA: TGTGCCAGCAGCTTAGTCTCAGGGGGCTACGAGCAGTACTTC. Protein: CASSLVSGGYEQYF.

The V gene is TRBV9, the J gene TRBJ2-3; tentatively, D is TRBD1 or TRBD2 (7 bases each). This CDR3 region has 17 residues. Trimming removed 4 bases from V and 4 bases from J, with 22 bases in between. CDR1 SGDLS and CDR2 YYNGEE come from the germline V gene. CDR3 in DNA: TGTGCCAGCAGCCCACGATGGGGAGGGGGCAGCGCAGATACGCAGTATTTT. Amino acids: CASSPRWGGGSADTQYF.

As regards this clone: The identical CDR3 is also encoded by other nucleotide sequences in the sample. This chain connects TRBV7-9 to TRBJ2-3; 12 positions match TRBD2. This CDR3 spans 16 amino acids. Germline CDR1 reads SEHNR; CDR2 reads FQNEAQ (reference sequence). J was trimmed by 3 bases and V by 1 base; bases with no gene match: 2. CDR3 in amino acids: CASSLGTSGGTDTQYF. The CDR3 nucleotides read TGTGCCAGCAGCTTAGGAACTAGCGGGGGGACAGATACGCAGTATTTT.

This clone showed up just once. The chain joins TRBV7-9 to TRBJ2-1; tentative D call: TRBD2 (6 bases). Per germline, CDR1 SEHNR and CDR2 FQNEAQ (reference sequence). The CDR3 contains 16 residues. V was clipped by 5 bases and J by 4 bases, with 18 bases between them. CDR3 coding DNA: TGTGCCAGCAGCCTGAGGGACTCTATCGTTTACAATGAGCAGTTCTTC. It is translated as CASSLRDSIVYNEQFF. The complete variable domain, with remaining parts taken from reference TRBV7-9 and TRBJ2-1, reads DTGVSQNPRHKITKRGQNVTFRCDPISEHNRLYWYRQTLGQGPEFLTYFQNEAQLEKSRLLSDRFSAERPKGSFSTLEIQRTEQGDSAMYLCASSLRDSIVYNEQFFGPGTRLTVL.

This chain uses TRBV18 with TRBJ1-2; D ambiguous. The V and J ends lost 5 bases and 6 bases respectively, with 19 bases between them. Germline V lookup: CDR1 KGHSH, CDR2 LQKENI. The CDR3 runs to 15 residues. The CDR3 is CASSSLPGLTDGYTF. CDR3 nucleotides: TGTGCCAGCTCATCTTTGCCAGGACTTACTGATGGCTACACCTTC.

The J gene is TRBJ2-7, the V gene TRBV6-5; a possible D gene is TRBD2 (5 bases). CDR1 and CDR2 (germline): MNHEY, SVGAGI. The CDR3 covers 14 residues. Trimming stripped 8 bases from V and 4 bases from J, with 18 bases between. CDR3 DNA sequence: TGTGCCAGCGGCCGGTCGCCCGGGATTTACGAGCAGTACTTC. It yields the protein CASGRSPGIYEQYF.

The rearrangement links TRBV5-1 to TRBJ1-2; D ambiguous. Between the trimmed V and J ends, which lost 7 bases and 4 bases, there was a span of 11 bases. The germline V gene encodes CDR1 SGHRS and CDR2 YFSETQ. The CDR3 is made up of 12 amino acids. The CDR3 bases are TGCGCCAGCCAGTCGGGTTCCTATGGCTACACCTTC. It encodes CASQSGSYGYTF.

This rearrangement joins TRBV28 to TRBJ2-2; D is unresolved. The germline V gene has CDR1 MDHEN and CDR2 SYDVKM. The CDR3 length is 13 residues. V lost 8 bases and J lost 0, with 7 bases in between. The CDR3 DNA follows: TGTGCCAGCCGTGAATCGAACACCGGGGAGCTGTTTTTT. Protein: CASRESNTGELFF.

This rearrangement joins TRBV5-1 to TRBJ1-1; no reliable D call. CDR1 SGHRS and CDR2 YFSETQ come from the germline V gene. Trimming stripped 0 bases from V and 7 bases from J, with 13 bases between. This CDR3 contains 14 residues. The CDR3 DNA reads as TGCGCCAGCAGCTTGGAGACCTCGACAAATGAAGCTTTCTTT. Translated: CASSLETSTNEAFF.

The rearrangement links TRBV19 to TRBJ1-3; D is undetermined. Trimming shortened V by 3 bases and J by 0 bases, and 6 bases separated the two germline ends. From germline, CDR1 is LNHDA and CDR2 SQIVND (reference sequence). The CDR3 consists of 14 residues. DNA of the CDR3: TGTGCCAGTAGTATGCCCTCCTCTGGAAACACCATATATTTT. This sequence encodes CASSMPSSGNTIYF.

This chain joins TRBV7-9 and TRBJ2-2; D is unresolved. There are 16 residues in the CDR3. V was shortened by 2 bases and J by 3 bases, with 13 bases between the two germline ends. Germline CDR1 reads SEHNR; CDR2 reads FQNEAQ (reference sequence). CDR3 bases: TGTGCCAGCAGCTTAATATGGAGTTCGGACACCGGGGAGCTGTTTTTT. Protein product: CASSLIWSSDTGELFF.

About this clone: An end of the junction differs from the germline gene, which may be a read error. The chain carries TRBV14 and TRBJ2-3; D not certain. Germline CDR1 reads SGHDN; CDR2 reads FVKESK. The CDR3 length is 11 residues. This chain's CDR3 is CASSQTGLVRF. The CDR3 DNA reads TGTGCCAGCAGCCAAACCGGCCTAGTCCGATTT.

The J gene is TRBJ1-6, the V gene TRBV7-9, with TRBD1 matching 7 bases. V was clipped by 5 bases and J by 8 bases; unmatched bases: 18. The CDR3 is made up of 18 amino acids. Germline V lookup: CDR1 SEHNR, CDR2 FQNEAQ (reference sequence). The chain's CDR3 is CASSQGEGKRVRDSPLHF. CDR3 coding DNA: TGTGCCAGCAGCCAGGGGGAGGGGAAGAGGGTTCGGGATTCACCCCTCCACTTT.

The rearrangement uses TRBV5-1 and TRBJ2-3; 8 bases align to TRBD2. J was trimmed by 2 bases and V by 0 bases; bases with no gene match: 11. Germline V gene data show CDR1 as SGHRS and CDR2 as YFSETQ. The CDR3 contains 18 residues. Here the CDR3 DNA reads TGCGCCAGCAGCTTGGCCTTGTCAGCGGGGGCGCACACAGATACGCAGTATTTT. As protein: CASSLALSAGAHTDTQYF. The entire variable domain, with the rest obtained from reference TRBV5-1 and TRBJ2-3, is as follows: KAGVTQTPRYLIKTRGQQVTLSCSPISGHRSVSWYQQTPGQGLQFLFEYFSETQRNKGNFPGRFSGRQFSNSRSEMNVSTLELGDSALYLCASSLALSAGAHTDTQYFGPGTRLTVL.

V is TRBV5-1 and J is TRBJ2-1; either TRBD1 or TRBD2 may supply D (6 bases each). CDR1 SGHRS and CDR2 YFSETQ come from the germline V gene. The CDR3 is 15 amino acids. With 1 base removed from V and 4 bases from J, the gap between germline ends came to 12 bases. In DNA, the CDR3 is TGCGCCAGCAGCTTGTACGGGGGCGCTTACAATGAGCAGTTCTTC. This gives the protein CASSLYGGAYNEQFF.